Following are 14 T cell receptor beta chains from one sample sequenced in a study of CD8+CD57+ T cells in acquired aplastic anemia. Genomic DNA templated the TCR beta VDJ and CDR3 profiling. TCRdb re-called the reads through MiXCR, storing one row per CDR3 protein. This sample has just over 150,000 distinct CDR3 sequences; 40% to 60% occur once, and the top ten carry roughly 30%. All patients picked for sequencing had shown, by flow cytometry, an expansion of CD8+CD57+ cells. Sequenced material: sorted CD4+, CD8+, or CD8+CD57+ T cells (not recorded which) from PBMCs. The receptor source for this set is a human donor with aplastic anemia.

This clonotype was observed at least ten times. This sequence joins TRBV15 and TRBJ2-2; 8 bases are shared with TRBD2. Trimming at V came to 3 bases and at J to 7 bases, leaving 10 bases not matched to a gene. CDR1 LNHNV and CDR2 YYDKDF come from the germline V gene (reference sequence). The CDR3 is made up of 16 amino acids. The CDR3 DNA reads TGTGCCACCAGCAGGGATCGAGCGGGGGCTTTCGGGGAGCTGTTTTTT. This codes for CATSRDRAGAFGELFF.

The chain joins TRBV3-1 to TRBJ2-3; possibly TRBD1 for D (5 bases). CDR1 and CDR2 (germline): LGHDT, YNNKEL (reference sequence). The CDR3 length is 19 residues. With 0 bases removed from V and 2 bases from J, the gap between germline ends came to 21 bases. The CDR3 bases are TGTGCCAGCAGCCAAGATCAGGATGATCGGGCAGGGCTCACAGATACGCAGTATTTT. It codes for CASSQDQDDRAGLTDTQYF.

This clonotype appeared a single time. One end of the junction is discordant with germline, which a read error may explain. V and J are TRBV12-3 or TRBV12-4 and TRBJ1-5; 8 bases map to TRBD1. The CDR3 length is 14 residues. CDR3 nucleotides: TGTGCCAGCAGATTAGGACAGGGAGGTCAGCCCCAGCATTTT. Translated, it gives CASRLGQGGQPQHF.

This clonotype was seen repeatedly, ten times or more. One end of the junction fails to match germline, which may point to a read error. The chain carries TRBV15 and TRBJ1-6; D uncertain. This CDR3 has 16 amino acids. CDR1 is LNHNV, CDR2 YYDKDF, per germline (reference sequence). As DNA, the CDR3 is TGTGCCACCAGCAGGAGTGAGGGAACCTACAATTCACCCCTCCACTTT. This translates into CATSRSEGTYNSPLHF.

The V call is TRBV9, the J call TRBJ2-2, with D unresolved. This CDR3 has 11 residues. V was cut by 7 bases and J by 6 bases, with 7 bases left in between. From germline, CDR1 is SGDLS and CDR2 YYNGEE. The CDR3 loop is CASERSGELFF. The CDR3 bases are TGTGCCAGCGAACGGTCCGGGGAGCTGTTTTTT.

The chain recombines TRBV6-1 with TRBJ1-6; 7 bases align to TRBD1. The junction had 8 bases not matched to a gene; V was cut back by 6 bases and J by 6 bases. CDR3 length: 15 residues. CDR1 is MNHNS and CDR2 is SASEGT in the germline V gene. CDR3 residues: CASSSPGQFNSPLHF. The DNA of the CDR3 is TGTGCCAGCAGCTCACCGGGACAGTTTAATTCACCCCTCCACTTT.

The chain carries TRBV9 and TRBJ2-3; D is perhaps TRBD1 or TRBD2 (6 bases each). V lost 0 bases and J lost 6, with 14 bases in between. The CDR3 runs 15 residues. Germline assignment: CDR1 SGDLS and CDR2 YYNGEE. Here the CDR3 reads CASSVEPQGGDTQYF. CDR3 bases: TGTGCCAGCAGCGTAGAGCCACAAGGGGGGGATACGCAGTATTTT.

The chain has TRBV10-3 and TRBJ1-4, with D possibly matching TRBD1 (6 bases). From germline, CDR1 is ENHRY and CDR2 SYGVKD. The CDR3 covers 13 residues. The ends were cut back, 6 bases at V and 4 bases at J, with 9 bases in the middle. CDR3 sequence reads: CAIRDRINEKLFF. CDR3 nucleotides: TGTGCCATCAGGGACAGAATTAATGAAAAACTGTTTTTT.

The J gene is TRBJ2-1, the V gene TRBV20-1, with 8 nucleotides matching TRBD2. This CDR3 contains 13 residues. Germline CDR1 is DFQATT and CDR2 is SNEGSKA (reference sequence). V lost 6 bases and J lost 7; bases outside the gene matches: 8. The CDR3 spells CSAPGTRSNEQFF. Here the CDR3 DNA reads TGCAGTGCCCCCGGGACTAGGTCAAATGAGCAGTTCTTC.

CDR3 in amino acids: CASSLTRLAGEGETQYF. The CDR3 DNA reads as TGTGCCAGCAGTTTAACGAGACTAGCGGGGGAAGGAGAGACCCAGTACTTC. This sequence joins TRBV12-3 or TRBV12-4 and TRBJ2-5, with 12 bases aligning to TRBD2. V shed 2 bases and J 4 bases; nucleotides not matched to a gene: 8. The CDR3 is made up of 17 amino acids.

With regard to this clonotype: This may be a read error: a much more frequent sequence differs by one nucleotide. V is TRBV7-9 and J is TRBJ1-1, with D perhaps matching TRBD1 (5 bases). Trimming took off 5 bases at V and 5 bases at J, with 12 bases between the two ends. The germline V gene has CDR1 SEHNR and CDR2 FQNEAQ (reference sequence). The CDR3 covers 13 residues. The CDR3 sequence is CASSPLGGTEAFF. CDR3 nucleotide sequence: TGTGCCAGCAGCCCCTTGGGGGGAACTGAAGCTTTCTTT.

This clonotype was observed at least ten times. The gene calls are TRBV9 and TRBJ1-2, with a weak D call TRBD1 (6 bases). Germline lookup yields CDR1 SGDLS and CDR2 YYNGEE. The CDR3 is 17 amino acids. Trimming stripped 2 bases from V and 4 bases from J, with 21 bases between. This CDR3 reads CASSVGSSTGILYGYTF. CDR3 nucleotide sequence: TGTGCCAGCAGCGTCGGCTCCTCTACAGGGATACTCTATGGCTACACCTTC.

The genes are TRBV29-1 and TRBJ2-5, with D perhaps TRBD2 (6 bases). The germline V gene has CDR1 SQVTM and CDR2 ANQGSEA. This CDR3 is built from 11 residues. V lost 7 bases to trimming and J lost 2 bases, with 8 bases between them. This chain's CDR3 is CSGLEQETQYF. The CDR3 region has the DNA TGCAGCGGACTAGAGCAAGAGACCCAGTACTTC.

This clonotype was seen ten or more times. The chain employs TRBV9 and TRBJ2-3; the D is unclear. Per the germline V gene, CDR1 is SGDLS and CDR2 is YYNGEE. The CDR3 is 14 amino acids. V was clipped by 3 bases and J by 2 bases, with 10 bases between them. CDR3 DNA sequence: TGTGCCAGCAGCGGTCCCAGCTACACAGATACGCAGTATTTT. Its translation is CASSGPSYTDTQYF. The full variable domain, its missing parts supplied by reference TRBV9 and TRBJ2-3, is DSGVTQTPKHLITATGQRVTLRCSPRSGDLSVYWYQQSLDQGLQFLIQYYNGEERAKGNILERFSAQQFPDLHSELNLSSLELGDSALYFCASSGPSYTDTQYFGPGTRLTVL.